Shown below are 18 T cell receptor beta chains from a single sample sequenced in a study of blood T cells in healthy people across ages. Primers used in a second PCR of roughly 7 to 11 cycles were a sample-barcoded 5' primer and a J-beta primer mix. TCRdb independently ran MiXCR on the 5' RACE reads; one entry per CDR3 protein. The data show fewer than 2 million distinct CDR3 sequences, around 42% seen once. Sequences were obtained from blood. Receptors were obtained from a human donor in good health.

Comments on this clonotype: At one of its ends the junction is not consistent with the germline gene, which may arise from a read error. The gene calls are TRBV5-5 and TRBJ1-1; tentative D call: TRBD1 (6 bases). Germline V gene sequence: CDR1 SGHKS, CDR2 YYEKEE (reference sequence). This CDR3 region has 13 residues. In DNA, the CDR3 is TGTGCCAGCAGCTCGTTGGGGGCGGGTGAAGTTTTCTTT. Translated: CASSSLGAGEVFF. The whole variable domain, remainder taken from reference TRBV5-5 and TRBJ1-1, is DAGVTQSPTHLIKTRGQQVTLRCSPISGHKSVSWYQQVLGQGPQFIFQYYEKEERGRGNFPDRFSARQFPNYSSELNVNALLLGDSALYLCASSSLGAGEVFFGQGTRLTVV.

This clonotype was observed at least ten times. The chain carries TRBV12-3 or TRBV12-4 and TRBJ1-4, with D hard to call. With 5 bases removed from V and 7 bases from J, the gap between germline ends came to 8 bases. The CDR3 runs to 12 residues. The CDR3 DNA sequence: TGTGCCAGCAGTCCCGATCGTGAAAAACTGTTTTTT. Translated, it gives CASSPDREKLFF.

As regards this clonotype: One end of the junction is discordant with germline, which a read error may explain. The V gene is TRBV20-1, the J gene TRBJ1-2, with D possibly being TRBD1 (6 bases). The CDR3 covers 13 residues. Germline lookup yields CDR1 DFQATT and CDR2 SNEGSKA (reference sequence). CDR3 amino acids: CSATLTGLHGCTF. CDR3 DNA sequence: TGCAGTGCTACCCTCACAGGGCTGCATGGCTGCACCTTC.

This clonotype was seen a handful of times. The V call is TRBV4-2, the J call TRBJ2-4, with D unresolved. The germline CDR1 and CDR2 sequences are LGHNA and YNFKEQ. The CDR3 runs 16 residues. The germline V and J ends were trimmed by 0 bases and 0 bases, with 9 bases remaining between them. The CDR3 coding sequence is TGTGCCAGCAGCCAAGAACGGCGTCTAGCCAAAAACATTCAGTACTTC. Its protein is CASSQERRLAKNIQYF.

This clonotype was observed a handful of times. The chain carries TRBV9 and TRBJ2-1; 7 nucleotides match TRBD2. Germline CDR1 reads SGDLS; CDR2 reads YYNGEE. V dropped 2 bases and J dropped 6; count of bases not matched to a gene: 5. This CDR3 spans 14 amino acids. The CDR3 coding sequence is TGTGCCAGCAGCGTCGGGGGGACGGGCAATGAGCAGTTCTTC. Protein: CASSVGGTGNEQFF.

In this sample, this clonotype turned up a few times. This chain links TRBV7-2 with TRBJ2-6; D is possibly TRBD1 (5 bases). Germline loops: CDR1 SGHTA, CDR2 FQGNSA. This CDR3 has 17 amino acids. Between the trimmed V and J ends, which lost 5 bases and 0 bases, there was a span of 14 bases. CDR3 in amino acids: CASSTQSGFSGANVLTF. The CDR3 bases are TGTGCCAGCAGCACTCAATCAGGGTTCTCTGGGGCCAACGTCCTGACTTTC.

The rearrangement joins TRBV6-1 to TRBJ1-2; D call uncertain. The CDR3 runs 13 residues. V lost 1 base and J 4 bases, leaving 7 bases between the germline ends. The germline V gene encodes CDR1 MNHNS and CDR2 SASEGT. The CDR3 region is CASSEGRSYGYTF. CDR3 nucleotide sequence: TGTGCCAGCAGTGAAGGCAGATCCTATGGCTACACCTTC.

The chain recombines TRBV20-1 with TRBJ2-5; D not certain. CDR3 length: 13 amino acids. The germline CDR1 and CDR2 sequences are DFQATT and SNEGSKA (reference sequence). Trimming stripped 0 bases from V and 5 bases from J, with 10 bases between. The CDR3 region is CSARDPLGETQYF. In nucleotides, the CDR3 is TGCAGTGCTAGAGATCCTTTGGGCGAGACCCAGTACTTC.

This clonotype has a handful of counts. CDR3 sequence: CASSSQEFGGYTF. The CDR3 DNA follows: TGTGCCAGCAGTTCCCAGGAGTTTGGGGGCTACACCTTC. The rearrangement links TRBV12-3 or TRBV12-4 to TRBJ1-2; no clear D gene. This CDR3 contains 13 residues. V was clipped by 4 bases and J by 8 bases, with 14 bases between them.

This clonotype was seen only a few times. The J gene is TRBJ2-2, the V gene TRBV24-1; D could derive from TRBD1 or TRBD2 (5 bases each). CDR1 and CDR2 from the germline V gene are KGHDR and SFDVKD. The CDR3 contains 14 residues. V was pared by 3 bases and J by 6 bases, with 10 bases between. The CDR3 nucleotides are TGTGCCACCAGTGATCAGGGAGTGGCCGGGGAGCTGTTTTTT. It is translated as CATSDQGVAGELFF.

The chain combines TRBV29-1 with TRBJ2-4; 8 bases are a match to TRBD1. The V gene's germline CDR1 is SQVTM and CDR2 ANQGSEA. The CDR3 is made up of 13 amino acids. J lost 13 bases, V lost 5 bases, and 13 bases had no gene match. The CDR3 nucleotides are TGCAGCGTTTTCCAGGGGGCTAACAATGAGCAGTACTTC. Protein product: CSVFQGANNEQYF.

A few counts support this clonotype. CDR3 nucleotides: TGCAGTGCTAGAGACGGCGAGAATCAGCCCCAGCATTTT. Translated: CSARDGENQPQHF. The chain uses TRBV20-1 and TRBJ1-5, with D hard to call. CDR3 length equals 13 residues. Germline V lookup: CDR1 DFQATT, CDR2 SNEGSKA (reference sequence). The V and J ends lost 0 bases and 4 bases respectively, with 7 bases between them.

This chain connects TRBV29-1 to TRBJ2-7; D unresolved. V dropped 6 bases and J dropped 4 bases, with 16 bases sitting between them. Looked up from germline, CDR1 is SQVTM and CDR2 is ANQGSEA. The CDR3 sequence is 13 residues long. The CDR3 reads CSVGTVGGYEQYF. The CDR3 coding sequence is TGCAGCGTCGGAACTGTCGGTGGGTACGAGCAGTACTTC.

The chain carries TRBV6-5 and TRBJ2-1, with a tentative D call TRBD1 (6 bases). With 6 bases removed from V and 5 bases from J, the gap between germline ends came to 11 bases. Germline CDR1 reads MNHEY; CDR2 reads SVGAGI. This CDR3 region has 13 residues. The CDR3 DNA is TGTGCCAGCAGAGGGGGACAACACAATGAGCAGTTCTTC. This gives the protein CASRGGQHNEQFF.

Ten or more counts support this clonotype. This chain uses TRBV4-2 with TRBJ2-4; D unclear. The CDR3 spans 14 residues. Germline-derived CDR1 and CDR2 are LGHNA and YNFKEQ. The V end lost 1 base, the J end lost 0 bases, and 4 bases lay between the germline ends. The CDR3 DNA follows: TGTGCCAGCAGCCAAGGGGAAGCCAAAAACATTCAGTACTTC. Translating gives CASSQGEAKNIQYF.

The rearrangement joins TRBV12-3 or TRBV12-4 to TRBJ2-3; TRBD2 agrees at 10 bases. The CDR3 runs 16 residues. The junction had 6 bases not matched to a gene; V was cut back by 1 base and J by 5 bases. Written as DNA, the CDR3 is TGTGCCAGCAGTTTAGGTAGCGGGGGGAGAGTAGATACGCAGTATTTT. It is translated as CASSLGSGGRVDTQYF.

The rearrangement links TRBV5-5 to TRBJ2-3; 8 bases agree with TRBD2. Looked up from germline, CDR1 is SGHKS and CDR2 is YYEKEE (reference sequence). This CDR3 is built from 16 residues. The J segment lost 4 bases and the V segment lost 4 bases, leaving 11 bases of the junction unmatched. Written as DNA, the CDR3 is TGTGCCAGCAGCCCCCATAGCGGGGAGGCGGCAGATACGCAGTATTTT. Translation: CASSPHSGEAADTQYF. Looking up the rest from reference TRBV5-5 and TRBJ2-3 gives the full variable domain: DAGVTQSPTHLIKTRGQQVTLRCSPISGHKSVSWYQQVLGQGPQFIFQYYEKEERGRGNFPDRFSARQFPNYSSELNVNALLLGDSALYLCASSPHSGEAADTQYFGPGTRLTVL.

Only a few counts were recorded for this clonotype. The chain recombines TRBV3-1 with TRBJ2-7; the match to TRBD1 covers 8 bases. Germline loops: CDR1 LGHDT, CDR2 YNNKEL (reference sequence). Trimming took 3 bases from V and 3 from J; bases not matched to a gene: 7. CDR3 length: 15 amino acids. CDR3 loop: CASSQEGTGGYEQYF. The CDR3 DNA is TGTGCCAGCAGCCAGGAGGGGACAGGCGGCTACGAGCAGTACTTC.